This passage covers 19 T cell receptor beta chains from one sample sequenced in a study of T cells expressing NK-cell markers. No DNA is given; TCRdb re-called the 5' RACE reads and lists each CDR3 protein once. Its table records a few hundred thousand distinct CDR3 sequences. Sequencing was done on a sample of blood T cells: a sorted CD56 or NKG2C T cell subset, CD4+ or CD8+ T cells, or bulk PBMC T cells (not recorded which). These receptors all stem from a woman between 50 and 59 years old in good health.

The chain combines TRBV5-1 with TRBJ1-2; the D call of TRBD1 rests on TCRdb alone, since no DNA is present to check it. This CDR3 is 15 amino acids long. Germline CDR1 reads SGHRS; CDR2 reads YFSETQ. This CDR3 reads CASSNAGTGIYGYTF.

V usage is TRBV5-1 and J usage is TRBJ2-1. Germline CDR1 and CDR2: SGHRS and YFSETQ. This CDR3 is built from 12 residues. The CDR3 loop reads CASSQTRNEQFF.

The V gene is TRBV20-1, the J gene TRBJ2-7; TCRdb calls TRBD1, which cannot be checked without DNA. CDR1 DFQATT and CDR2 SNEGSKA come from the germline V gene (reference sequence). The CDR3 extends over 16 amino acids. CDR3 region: CSARPPNAHRVYEQYF.

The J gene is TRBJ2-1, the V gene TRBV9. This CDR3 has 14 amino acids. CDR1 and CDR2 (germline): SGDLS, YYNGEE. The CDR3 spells CASSASGPYNEQFF.

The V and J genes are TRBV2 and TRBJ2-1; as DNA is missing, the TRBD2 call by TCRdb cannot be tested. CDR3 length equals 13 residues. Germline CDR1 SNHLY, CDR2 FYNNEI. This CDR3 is CATARDPGGEQFF.

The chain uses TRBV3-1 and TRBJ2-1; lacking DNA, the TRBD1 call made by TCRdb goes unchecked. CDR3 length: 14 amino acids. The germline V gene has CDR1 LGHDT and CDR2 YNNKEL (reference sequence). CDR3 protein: CASSQDGTVNEQFF.

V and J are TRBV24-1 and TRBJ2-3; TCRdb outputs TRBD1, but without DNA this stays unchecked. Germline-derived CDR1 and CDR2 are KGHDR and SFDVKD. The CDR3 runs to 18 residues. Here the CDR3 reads CATSAPPRGVGRTDTQYF.

CDR3 sequence reads: CASSYLRGTYNEQFF. V is TRBV5-5 and J is TRBJ2-1; TCRdb reports TRBD1, a call that lacks DNA to check it against. The CDR3 is 15 residues long. Germline V gives CDR1 SGHKS, CDR2 YYEKEE (reference sequence).

Here the CDR3 reads CASSLEGARGTEAFF. The chain uses TRBV5-1 and TRBJ1-1; the D call of TRBD1 rests on TCRdb alone, since no DNA is present to check it. There are 15 residues in the CDR3. The germline gives CDR1 SGHRS, CDR2 YFSETQ.

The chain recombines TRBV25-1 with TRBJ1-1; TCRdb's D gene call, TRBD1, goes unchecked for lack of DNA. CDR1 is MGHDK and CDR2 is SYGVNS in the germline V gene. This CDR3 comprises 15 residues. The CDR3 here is CASSEYGGRNTEAFF.

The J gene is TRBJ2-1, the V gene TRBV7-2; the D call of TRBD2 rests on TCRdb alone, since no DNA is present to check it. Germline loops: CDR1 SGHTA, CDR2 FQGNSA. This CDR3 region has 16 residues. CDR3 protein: CASSLEAAGLGHEQFF.

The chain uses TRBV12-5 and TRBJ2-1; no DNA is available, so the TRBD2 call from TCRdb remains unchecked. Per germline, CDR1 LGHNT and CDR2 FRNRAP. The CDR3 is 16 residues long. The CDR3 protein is CASGFYRVGIRDEQFF. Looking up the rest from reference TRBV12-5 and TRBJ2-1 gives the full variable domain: DARVTQTPRHKVTEMGQEVTMRCQPILGHNTVFWYRQTMMQGLELLAYFRNRAPLDDSGMPKDRFSAEMPDATLATLKIQPSEPRDSAVYFCASGFYRVGIRDEQFFGPGTRLTVL.

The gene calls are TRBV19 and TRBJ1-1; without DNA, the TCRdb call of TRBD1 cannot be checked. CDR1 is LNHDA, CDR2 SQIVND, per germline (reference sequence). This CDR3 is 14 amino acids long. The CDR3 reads CASSSTPGVTEAFF.

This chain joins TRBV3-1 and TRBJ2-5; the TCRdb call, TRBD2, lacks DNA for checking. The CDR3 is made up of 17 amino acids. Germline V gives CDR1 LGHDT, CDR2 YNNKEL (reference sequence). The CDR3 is CATSRWGLAGAGETQYF.

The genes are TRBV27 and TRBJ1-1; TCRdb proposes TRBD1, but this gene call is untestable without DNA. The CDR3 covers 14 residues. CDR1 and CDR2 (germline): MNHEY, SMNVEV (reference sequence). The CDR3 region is CASRPPFMNTEAFF.

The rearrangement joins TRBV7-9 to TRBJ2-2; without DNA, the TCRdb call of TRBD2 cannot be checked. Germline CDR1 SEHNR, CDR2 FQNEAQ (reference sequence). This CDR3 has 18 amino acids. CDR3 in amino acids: CASSSRGGGRALDGELFF.

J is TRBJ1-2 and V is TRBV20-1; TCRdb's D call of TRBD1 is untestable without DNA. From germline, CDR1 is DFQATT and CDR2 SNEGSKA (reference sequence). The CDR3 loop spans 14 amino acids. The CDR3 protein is CSAETRQGDVGYTF.

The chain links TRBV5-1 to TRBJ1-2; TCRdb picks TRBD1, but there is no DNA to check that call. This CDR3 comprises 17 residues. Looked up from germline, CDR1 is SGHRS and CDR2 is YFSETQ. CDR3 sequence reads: CASSQVPGQGANYGYTF.

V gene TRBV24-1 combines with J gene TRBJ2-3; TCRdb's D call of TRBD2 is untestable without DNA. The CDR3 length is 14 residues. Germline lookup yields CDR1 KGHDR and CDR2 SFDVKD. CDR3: CATPVGGLPDTQYF.